This T cell receptor beta chain is from a study of technical replicates of blood from a handful of donors. Only in-frame clones appear in the TCRdb table, and some are missing; sequencing was by immunoSEQ multiplex PCR. The sample holds around 70,000 clones, approximately 97% seen once. Germline CDR1 SQVTM, CDR2 ANQGSEA. V was pared by 7 bases and J by 5 bases, with 11 bases of the junction left unmatched. The CDR3 consists of 15 residues. The sequence came from a human donor in good health. Sequenced input: T cells isolated from PBMCs. V usage is TRBV29-1 and J usage is TRBJ2-7, with 13 bases that match TRBD2. The DNA of the CDR3 is TGCAGCGCCTGGGGACTAGCGGGGTACGTCGACGAGCAGTACTTC. Protein product: CSAWGLAGYVDEQYF.